This is a list of T cell receptor beta chains from one sample in a study of long-term antiretroviral therapy in people with HIV. Profiled with immunoSEQ multiplex PCR; TCRdb holds only in-frame clones, not every one. The table lists fewer than 20,000 clones, 70% to 90% of them singletons, with roughly 18% in the top ten. This sample comprised unsorted PBMCs, obtained 0.6 years after starting antiretroviral therapy. These receptors were obtained from a woman aged 18-35 years with HIV. CDR3s leave out the opening cysteine and the closing phenylalanine or tryptophan.

v_gene: TRBV5-1; j_gene: TRBJ2-1; CDR3aa: ATREGGGGYNEQF
v_gene: TRBV5-1; j_gene: TRBJ2-7; CDR3aa: ASREGQGAGEQY
v_gene: TRBV10-3; j_gene: TRBJ2-2; CDR3aa: AISGGESSGGSTGELF
v_gene: TRBV28; j_gene: TRBJ1-1; CDR3aa: ASRVNTEAF
v_gene: TRBV4-1; j_gene: TRBJ2-2; CDR3aa: ASSHRLAGETGELF
v_gene: TRBV19; j_gene: TRBJ1-5; CDR3aa: ASNSYSREPQH
v_gene: TRBV6-6; j_gene: TRBJ1-5; CDR3aa: ASSPTGSSNQPQH
v_gene: TRBV6-5; j_gene: TRBJ1-4; CDR3aa: ASSSLGTDEKLF
v_gene: TRBV18; j_gene: TRBJ2-6; CDR3aa: ASSPELGKLSGANVLT
v_gene: TRBV18; j_gene: TRBJ1-1; CDR3aa: ASSPTRDNTEAF
v_gene: TRBV6-5; j_gene: TRBJ1-3; CDR3aa: ASSPAGAGGNTIY
v_gene: TRBV5-1; j_gene: TRBJ2-3; CDR3aa: ASRLTPSTDTQY
v_gene: TRBV13; j_gene: TRBJ1-5; CDR3aa: ASSSRGGFGSNQPQH
v_gene: TRBV18; j_gene: TRBJ2-3; CDR3aa: ASSGEDSTTDTQY